Presented here are 17 T cell receptor beta chains from one specimen sequenced in a study of beta chain features in type 1 diabetes. Sequenced material consisted of expressed TCRB transcripts (all of the isolated RNA was reverse transcribed). Some clones are missing from TCRdb's copy, which holds only in-frame ones; the method was immunoSEQ multiplex PCR. The sample shows fewer than 200,000 clones, less than 9.5% of them seen only once. The specimen was central memory CD4+ T cells from blood. Every receptor here comes from a man aged 18 to 29 in good health.

As concerns this clone: The DNA is omitted, as the CDR3 cannot be located on it reliably, and the CDR3 follows TCRdb's listing. The V call is TRBV28, the J call TRBJ2-5; the table's D call, TRBD2, was not checked against the DNA. Germline-derived CDR1 and CDR2 are MDHEN and SYDVKM. The CDR3 sequence runs 17 residues, both termini included. The CDR3 sequence is CASSSSRRGGVEETQYF.

This clone showed up many times. V and J are TRBV4-1 and TRBJ2-7; D is perhaps TRBD1 (6 bases). V was trimmed by 0 bases and J by 5 bases, leaving 14 bases between them. The length of the CDR3 is 15 residues. Per germline, CDR1 MGHRA and CDR2 YSYEKL. CDR3 in amino acids: CASSQDPGAGDEQYF. CDR3 sequence (DNA): TGCGCCAGCAGCCAAGATCCAGGGGCAGGGGACGAGCAGTACTTC.

This clone was found a few times. Other DNA sequences in the same sample also yield this CDR3. V is TRBV28 and J is TRBJ1-2; perhaps TRBD1 as D (5 bases). CDR3 length: 14 residues. Germline V gene lookup returns CDR1 MDHEN and CDR2 SYDVKM. The V end was cut by 1 base, the J end by 8 bases, with 14 bases between. CDR3 bases: TGTGCCAGCAGTTTATTAGGCCAGGGTGGCGGCTACACCTTC. Amino acid sequence: CASSLLGQGGGYTF.

This clone was counted ten times or more. The J gene is TRBJ2-7, the V gene TRBV7-9, with D possibly TRBD1 on 6 matching bases. Germline V gene data show CDR1 as SEHNR and CDR2 as FQNEAQ (reference sequence). The CDR3 runs to 15 residues. Between the trimmed V and J ends, which lost 10 bases and 7 bases, there was a span of 26 bases. The DNA of the CDR3 is TGTGCCACGAGTTCCTCAGGGGCGACTGGCGGGGAGCAGTACTTC. This sequence encodes CATSSSGATGGEQYF. The full variable domain, in which reference TRBV7-9 and TRBJ2-7 provide the parts outside the CDR3, is DTGVSQNPRHKITKRGQNVTFRCDPISEHNRLYWYRQTLGQGPEFLTYFQNEAQLEKSRLLSDRFSAERPKGSFSTLEIQRTEQGDSAMYLCATSSSGATGGEQYFGPGTRLTVT.

A few counts support this clone. The junction departs from the called germline gene at one end, perhaps through a read error. The J gene is TRBJ2-3, the V gene TRBV4-3; 7 bases fit TRBD1. The CDR3 sequence is 14 residues long. The germline CDR1 and CDR2 sequences are LGHNA and YSLEER. CDR3 nucleotides: TGCGCCAGCAGCCGATCTGGACAGGCAGACACGCAGTATTTT. Residues: CASSRSGQADTQYF.

The table lists this clone with many counts. The rearrangement links TRBV25-1 to TRBJ2-7; D gene ambiguous. CDR1 and CDR2 (germline): MGHDK, SYGVNS. CDR3 size: 17 residues. Trimming took off 6 bases at V and 3 bases at J, with 24 bases between the two ends. The DNA of the CDR3 is TGTGCCAGCAGCCCCTTACTCGGCTTACCGGCAGGCTACGAGCAGTACTTC. Protein: CASSPLLGLPAGYEQYF.

The sample holds a few counts of this clone. The chain carries TRBV28 and TRBJ1-2; 11 bases map to TRBD1. The V and J ends lost 8 bases and 4 bases, in that order; junction bases with no gene match: 6. Germline loops: CDR1 MDHEN, CDR2 SYDVKM. This CDR3 region has 14 residues. CDR3 nucleotides: TGTGCCAGCGGGACAGGGGGACAAATCTATGGCTACACCTTC. It translates to CASGTGGQIYGYTF.

The rearrangement uses TRBV7-3 and TRBJ2-1, with 7 bases fitting TRBD2. Trimming cost V 0 bases and J 0 bases; bases outside gene matches: 8. CDR3 length: 18 residues. CDR1 is SGHTA, CDR2 FQGTGA, per germline. CDR3 sequence: CASSLTRVREGSYNEQFF. CDR3 sequence (DNA): TGTGCCAGCAGCTTAACGAGGGTCAGGGAGGGCTCCTACAATGAGCAGTTCTTC.

There are a few counts of this clone. CDR3 protein: CSVGTGGYEQYF. The CDR3 nucleotides are TGCAGCGTAGGGACAGGGGGATACGAGCAGTACTTC. The chain employs TRBV29-1 and TRBJ2-7, with 11 bases fitting TRBD1. This CDR3 spans 12 amino acids. The germline V gene has CDR1 SQVTM and CDR2 ANQGSEA. The junction had 2 bases not matched to a gene; V was cut back by 6 bases and J by 4 bases.

The genes are TRBV28 and TRBJ1-1, with D possibly being TRBD1 (5 bases). The length of the CDR3 is 13 residues. The germline CDR1 and CDR2 sequences are MDHEN and SYDVKM. V was pared by 5 bases and J by 4 bases, with 11 bases between. The CDR3 DNA follows: TGTGCCAGCAGTCATAAAGGGGCCACTGAAGCTTTCTTT. As protein: CASSHKGATEAFF.

This clone was detected a few times. The J gene is TRBJ2-5, the V gene TRBV7-9; perhaps TRBD2 as D (6 bases). This CDR3 is built from 16 residues. Germline V lookup: CDR1 SEHNR, CDR2 FQNEAQ (reference sequence). Trimming pared 5 bases from V and 5 bases from J, leaving 21 bases between. The CDR3 nucleotides read TGTGCCAGCAGCCGAACCCTCGCCAGGGCGGGGGAGACCCAGTACTTC. Its protein product is CASSRTLARAGETQYF. Full variable domain (missing parts from reference TRBV7-9 and TRBJ2-5): DTGVSQNPRHKITKRGQNVTFRCDPISEHNRLYWYRQTLGQGPEFLTYFQNEAQLEKSRLLSDRFSAERPKGSFSTLEIQRTEQGDSAMYLCASSRTLARAGETQYFGPGTRLLVL.

This clone was detected a few times. This sequence joins TRBV2 and TRBJ1-1, with TRBD1 identical over 7 bases. The V gene end was trimmed by 3 bases and the J gene end by 1 base; junction bases not matched to a gene: 5. The CDR3 has 15 residues. Germline CDR1 is SNHLY and CDR2 is FYNNEI. The CDR3 protein is CASSDLGTANTEAFF. The DNA of the CDR3 is TGTGCCAGCAGTGACCTCGGGACAGCGAACACTGAAGCTTTCTTT.

The table lists this clone with a few counts. V is TRBV9 and J is TRBJ2-3, with 7 bases aligning to TRBD2. The CDR3 is made up of 15 amino acids. V shed 2 bases, J shed 2 bases, and the junction held 5 bases outside the gene matches. Germline V gives CDR1 SGDLS, CDR2 YYNGEE. The CDR3 DNA follows: TGTGCCAGCAGCGTCTCGGGACTAAACACAGATACGCAGTATTTT. It specifies CASSVSGLNTDTQYF. Filled out from reference TRBV9 and TRBJ2-3, the complete variable domain reads DSGVTQTPKHLITATGQRVTLRCSPRSGDLSVYWYQQSLDQGLQFLIQYYNGEERAKGNILERFSAQQFPDLHSELNLSSLELGDSALYFCASSVSGLNTDTQYFGPGTRLTVL.

The V call is TRBV9, the J call TRBJ1-2; possible D gene TRBD1, 6 bases. Germline V CDR1 and CDR2: SGDLS, YYNGEE. This CDR3 spans 12 amino acids. The V end lost 0 bases, the J end lost 7 bases, and 7 bases lay between the germline ends. CDR3 region: CASSVVGGGYTF. The CDR3 DNA follows: TGTGCCAGCAGCGTAGTAGGGGGTGGCTACACCTTC.

The rearrangement joins TRBV7-2 to TRBJ2-5, with 8 bases lining up with TRBD1. Germline V gene data show CDR1 as SGHTA and CDR2 as FQGNSA. The CDR3 extends over 15 amino acids. Trimming removed 4 bases from V and 7 bases from J; junction bases left unmatched: 11. CDR3 region: CASSSPETGVGTQYF. CDR3 sequence (DNA): TGTGCCAGCAGCTCGCCCGAGACAGGGGTTGGGACCCAGTACTTC. Full variable domain (remainder filled in from reference TRBV7-2 and TRBJ2-5): GAGVSQSPSNKVTEKGKDVELRCDPISGHTALYWYRQSLGQGLEFLIYFQGNSAPDKSGLPSDRFSAERTGGSVSTLTIQRTQQEDSAVYLCASSSPETGVGTQYFGPGTRLLVL.

This clone was counted between two and nine times. The chain uses TRBV9 and TRBJ2-1, with a tentative D call TRBD1 (5 bases). V shed 0 bases and J shed 3 bases, with 10 bases lying between them. This CDR3 contains 15 residues. The V gene's germline CDR1 is SGDLS and CDR2 YYNGEE. The CDR3: CASSVVDTNYNEQFF. The CDR3 region has the DNA TGTGCCAGCAGCGTAGTGGACACAAACTACAATGAGCAGTTCTTC.

This clone showed up just a few times. V is TRBV18 and J is TRBJ1-6; 7 nucleotides match TRBD1. The J segment lost 6 bases and the V segment lost 2 bases, leaving 4 bases of the junction unmatched. This CDR3 comprises 15 residues. CDR1 KGHSH and CDR2 LQKENI come from the germline V gene. The CDR3 DNA sequence: TGTGCCAGCTCACCAGCCAGGGGGAGTAATTCACCCCTCCACTTT. It is translated as CASSPARGSNSPLHF.